The 17 T cell receptor beta chains below come from one sample, sequenced in a study of T cell responses to AZD1222 COVID-19 vaccine. Clones were sequenced by immunoSEQ multiplex PCR, and TCRdb holds only the in-frame ones, with some missing. The sample carries 110,000 or so clones, more than 75% recorded once. The specimen was peripheral blood, collected 28 days after the second AZD1222 dose. The receptors originated from an adult who received the AZD1222 COVID-19 vaccine.

This chain joins TRBV10-3 and TRBJ2-3; 13 positions match TRBD2. The CDR3 covers 17 residues. V was clipped by 6 bases and J by 4 bases; unmatched bases: 10. Germline lookup yields CDR1 ENHRY and CDR2 SYGVKD. CDR3 in amino acids: CAISAWTSGSGADTQYF. The CDR3 DNA sequence: TGTGCCATCAGCGCTTGGACTAGCGGGAGTGGGGCAGATACGCAGTATTTT.

The chain has TRBV30 and TRBJ1-2; perhaps TRBD1 as D (5 bases). This CDR3 has 13 residues. V lost 5 bases and J 6 bases, leaving 16 bases between the germline ends. The germline V gene has CDR1 GTSNPN and CDR2 SVGIG (reference sequence). The CDR3 region has the DNA TGTGCCTGGGTGAGGGACGGCCTGAATGGCTACACCTTC. Translated, it gives CAWVRDGLNGYTF. Full variable domain (remainder filled in from reference TRBV30 and TRBJ1-2): SQTIHQWPATLVQPVGSPLSLECTVEGTSNPNLYWYRQAAGRGLQLLFYSVGIGQISSEVPQNLSASRPQDRQFILSSKKLLLSDSGFYLCAWVRDGLNGYTFGSGTRLTVV.

The V and J genes are TRBV25-1 and TRBJ2-3; D may match TRBD1 or TRBD2 (5 bases each). CDR3 length equals 13 residues. Trimming took 4 bases from V and 14 from J, leaving 19 bases between them. CDR1 and CDR2 from the germline V gene are MGHDK and SYGVNS. The CDR3 reads CASSVAGTPNPYF. CDR3 sequence (DNA): TGTGCCAGCAGTGTCGCTGGGACCCCAAATCCGTATTTT.

The rearrangement links TRBV7-8 to TRBJ1-1, with 7 bases that match TRBD1. The V gene's germline CDR1 is SGHVS and CDR2 FQNEAQ. The length of the CDR3 is 12 residues. V lost 7 bases and J lost 14; bases outside the gene matches: 13. This chain's CDR3 is CASTSQGPGVFF. CDR3 coding DNA: TGTGCCAGCACCTCACAGGGGCCCGGGGTCTTCTTT.

The rearrangement links TRBV19 to TRBJ2-5; 7 bases are shared with TRBD1. The V gene's germline CDR1 is LNHDA and CDR2 SQIVND (reference sequence). The CDR3 covers 15 residues. V was clipped by 4 bases and J by 5 bases; unmatched bases: 10. CDR3 residues: CASSTPTGRQETQYF. Here the CDR3 DNA reads TGTGCCAGTAGTACGCCGACAGGGCGCCAGGAGACCCAGTACTTC.

This chain uses TRBV19 with TRBJ2-7; D is unresolved. The V gene's germline CDR1 is LNHDA and CDR2 SQIVND (reference sequence). CDR3 length: 14 residues. V was pared by 4 bases and J by 3 bases, with 13 bases between. This CDR3 reads CASSSGPENYEQYF. The DNA for the CDR3 is TGTGCCAGTAGTAGTGGCCCCGAAAACTACGAGCAGTACTTC.

V and J are TRBV9 and TRBJ2-7; no clear D. Trimming cost V 3 bases and J 0 bases, with 19 bases left between them. Germline V gene data show CDR1 as SGDLS and CDR2 as YYNGEE. The CDR3 sequence is 17 residues long. The CDR3 spells CASSAIRTVFSSYEQYF. In DNA, the CDR3 is TGTGCCAGCAGCGCAATAAGAACAGTCTTCAGCTCCTACGAGCAGTACTTC.

This chain connects TRBV5-1 to TRBJ1-1; TRBD1 is a possible D gene (5 bases). The CDR3 totals 15 residues. The V end lost 0 bases, the J end lost 10 bases, and 19 bases lay between the germline ends. CDR1 SGHRS and CDR2 YFSETQ come from the germline V gene. CDR3 loop: CASSLEATGVGVAFF. In DNA form, the CDR3 reads TGCGCCAGCAGCTTGGAGGCTACGGGGGTAGGAGTAGCTTTCTTT.

On this clone itself: The junction and the germline gene differ at one end; a read error may be behind it. The chain carries TRBV5-1 and TRBJ1-1, with D uncertain. The CDR3 contains 12 residues. Per germline, CDR1 SGHRS and CDR2 YFSETQ. The CDR3 coding sequence is TGCGCCAGCAGTTTGGACGGCAATGAAGCTTTCTTT. This sequence encodes CASSLDGNEAFF.

The chain couples TRBV10-3 to TRBJ2-1; TRBD2 matches 8 bases. V was clipped by 0 bases and J by 8 bases; unmatched bases: 12. Germline V gene data show CDR1 as ENHRY and CDR2 as SYGVKD. The CDR3 totals 17 residues. The CDR3 region has the DNA TGTGCCATCAGTGAGTCGACTCCGAGCGGGAGTAGCGATGAGCAGTTCTTC. As protein: CAISESTPSGSSDEQFF.

This rearrangement joins TRBV5-6 to TRBJ1-6; D remains ambiguous. The CDR3 has 13 residues. Germline V gene lookup returns CDR1 SGHDT and CDR2 YYEEEE. V lost 3 bases and J lost 7, with 8 bases in between. Here the CDR3 DNA reads TGTGCCAGCAGCTACTTTGGGAATTCACCCCTCCACTTT. Protein product: CASSYFGNSPLHF.

This sequence joins TRBV2 and TRBJ1-1; D possibly corresponds to TRBD1 (6 bases). The V end lost 9 bases, the J end lost 6 bases, and 14 bases lay between the germline ends. Germline CDR1 SNHLY, CDR2 FYNNEI. This CDR3 has 12 residues. The CDR3 nucleotides are TGTGCCAGGACAGGCGTAAGGGCTGAAGCTTTCTTT. Translated: CARTGVRAEAFF.

This clone was observed a single time. V is TRBV4-1 and J is TRBJ1-5; 7 nucleotides agree with TRBD1. This CDR3 contains 15 residues. The germline V gene has CDR1 MGHRA and CDR2 YSYEKL. The J segment lost 3 bases and the V segment lost 0 bases, leaving 2 bases of the junction unmatched. This CDR3 reads CASSQEDRDNQPQHF. CDR3 sequence (DNA): TGCGCCAGCAGCCAAGAAGACAGGGACAATCAGCCCCAGCATTTT.

The chain links TRBV18 to TRBJ2-3; TRBD2 is a possible D gene (6 bases). V gave up 0 bases and J gave up 9 bases, with 7 bases separating them. Germline V gives CDR1 KGHSH, CDR2 LQKENI. The CDR3 runs 12 residues. The CDR3 spells CASSPPGGTQYF. The CDR3, as DNA: TGTGCCAGCTCACCACCAGGAGGGACGCAGTATTTT.

This clone was counted only a few times. The chain uses TRBV7-2 and TRBJ2-7, with D perhaps TRBD1 (6 bases). The germline V and J ends were trimmed by 5 bases and 3 bases, with 11 bases remaining between them. The CDR3 is 13 amino acids. Germline assignment: CDR1 SGHTA and CDR2 FQGNSA. The DNA for the CDR3 is TGTGCCAGCAGCGCAGGGGTTAACTACGAGCAGTACTTC. It specifies CASSAGVNYEQYF. The variable domain in full, completed from reference TRBV7-2 and TRBJ2-7, reads GAGVSQSPSNKVTEKGKDVELRCDPISGHTALYWYRQSLGQGLEFLIYFQGNSAPDKSGLPSDRFSAERTGGSVSTLTIQRTQQEDSAVYLCASSAGVNYEQYFGPGTRLTVT.

The V gene is TRBV7-2, the J gene TRBJ2-5; 12 positions agree with TRBD2. CDR3 length equals 19 residues. The germline CDR1 and CDR2 sequences are SGHTA and FQGNSA. V shed 2 bases, J shed 0 bases, and the junction held 10 bases outside the gene matches. Here the CDR3 reads CASSLYVGTSGSYQETQYF. As DNA, the CDR3 is TGTGCCAGCAGCTTATATGTCGGGACTAGCGGGTCGTACCAAGAGACCCAGTACTTC.

The CDR3 spells CATTWGSGNTIYF. CDR3 coding DNA: TGTGCCACCACTTGGGGCTCTGGAAACACCATATATTTT. The chain couples TRBV19 to TRBJ1-3, with no clear D. Germline V CDR1 and CDR2: LNHDA, SQIVND (reference sequence). The CDR3 runs 13 residues. V was cut by 10 bases and J by 0 bases, with 10 bases left in between.